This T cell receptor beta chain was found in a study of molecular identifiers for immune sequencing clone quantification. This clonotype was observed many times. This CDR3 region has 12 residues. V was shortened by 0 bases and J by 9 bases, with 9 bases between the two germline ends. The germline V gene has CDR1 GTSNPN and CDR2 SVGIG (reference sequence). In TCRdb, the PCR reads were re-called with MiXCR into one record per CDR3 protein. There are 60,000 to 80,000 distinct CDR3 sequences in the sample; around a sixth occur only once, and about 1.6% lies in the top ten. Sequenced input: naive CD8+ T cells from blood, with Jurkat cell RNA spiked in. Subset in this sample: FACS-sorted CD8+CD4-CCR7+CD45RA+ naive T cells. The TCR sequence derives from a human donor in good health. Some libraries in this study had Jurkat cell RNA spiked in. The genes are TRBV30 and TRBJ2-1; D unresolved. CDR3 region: CAWSVPPVEQFF. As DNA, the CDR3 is TGTGCCTGGAGTGTTCCCCCGGTTGAGCAGTTCTTC.